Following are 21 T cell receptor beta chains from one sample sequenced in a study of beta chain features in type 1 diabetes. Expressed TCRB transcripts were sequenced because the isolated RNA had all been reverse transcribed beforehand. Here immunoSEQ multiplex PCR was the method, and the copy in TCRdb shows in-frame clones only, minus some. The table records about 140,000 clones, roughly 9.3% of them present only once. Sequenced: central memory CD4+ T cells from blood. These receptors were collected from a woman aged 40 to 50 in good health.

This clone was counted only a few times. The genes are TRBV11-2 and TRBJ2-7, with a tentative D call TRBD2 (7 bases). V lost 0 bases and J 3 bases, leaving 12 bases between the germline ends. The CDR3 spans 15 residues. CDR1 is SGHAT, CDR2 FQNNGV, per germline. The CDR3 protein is CASSLDSGGLYEQYF. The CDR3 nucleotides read TGTGCCAGCAGCTTAGATTCCGGGGGGCTCTACGAGCAGTACTTC.

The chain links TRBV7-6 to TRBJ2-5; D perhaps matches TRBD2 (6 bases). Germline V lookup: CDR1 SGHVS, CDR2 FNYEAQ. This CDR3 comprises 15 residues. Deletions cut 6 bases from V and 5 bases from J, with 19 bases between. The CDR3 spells CASSPRLASGETQYF. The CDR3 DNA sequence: TGTGCCAGCAGTCCTCGTCTAGCGTCGGGCGAGACCCAGTACTTC.

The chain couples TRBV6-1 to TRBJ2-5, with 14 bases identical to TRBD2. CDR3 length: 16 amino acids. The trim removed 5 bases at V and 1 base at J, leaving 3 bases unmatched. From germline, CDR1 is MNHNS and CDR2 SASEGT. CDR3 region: CASSQGLAGGQETQYF. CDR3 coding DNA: TGTGCCAGCAGTCAAGGACTAGCGGGGGGCCAAGAGACCCAGTACTTC.

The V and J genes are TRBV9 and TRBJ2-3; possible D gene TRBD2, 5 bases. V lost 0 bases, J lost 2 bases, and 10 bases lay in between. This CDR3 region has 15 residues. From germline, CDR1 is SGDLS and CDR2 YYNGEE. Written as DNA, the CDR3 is TGTGCCAGCAGCGTAGGCGGGTCCACCACAGATACGCAGTATTTT. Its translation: CASSVGGSTTDTQYF.

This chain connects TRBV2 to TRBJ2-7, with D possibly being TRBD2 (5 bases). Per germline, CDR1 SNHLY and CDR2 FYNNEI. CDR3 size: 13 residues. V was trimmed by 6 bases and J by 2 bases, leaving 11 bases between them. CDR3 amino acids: CASRADGAYEQYF. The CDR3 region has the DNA TGTGCCAGCAGGGCGGACGGGGCCTACGAGCAGTACTTC.

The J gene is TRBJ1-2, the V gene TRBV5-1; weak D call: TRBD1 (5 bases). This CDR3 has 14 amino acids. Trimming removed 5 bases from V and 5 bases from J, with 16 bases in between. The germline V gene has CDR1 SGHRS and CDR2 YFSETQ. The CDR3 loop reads CASRPPGEGYGYTF. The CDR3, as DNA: TGCGCCAGCAGGCCCCCGGGGGAAGGATATGGCTACACCTTC.

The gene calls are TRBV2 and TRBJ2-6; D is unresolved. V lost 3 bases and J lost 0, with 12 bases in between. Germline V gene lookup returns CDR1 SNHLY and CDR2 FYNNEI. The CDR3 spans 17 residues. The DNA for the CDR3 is TGTGCCAGCAGTGACGCCAGAAGTCACTCTGGGGCCAACGTCCTGACTTTC. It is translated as CASSDARSHSGANVLTF.

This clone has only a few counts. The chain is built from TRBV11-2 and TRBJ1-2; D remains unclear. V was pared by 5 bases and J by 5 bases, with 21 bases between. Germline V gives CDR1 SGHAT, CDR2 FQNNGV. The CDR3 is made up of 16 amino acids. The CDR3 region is CASSRDAYGRGYGYTF. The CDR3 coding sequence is TGTGCCAGCAGCCGCGATGCTTATGGGCGGGGATATGGCTACACCTTC.

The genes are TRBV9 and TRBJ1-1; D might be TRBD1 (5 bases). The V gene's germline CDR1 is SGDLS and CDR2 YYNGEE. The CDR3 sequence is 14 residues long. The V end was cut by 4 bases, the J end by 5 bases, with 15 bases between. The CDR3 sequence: CASSPARAGTEAFF. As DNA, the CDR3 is TGTGCCAGCAGCCCGGCCAGGGCTGGAACTGAAGCTTTCTTT. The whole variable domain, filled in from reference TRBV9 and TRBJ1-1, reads DSGVTQTPKHLITATGQRVTLRCSPRSGDLSVYWYQQSLDQGLQFLIQYYNGEERAKGNILERFSAQQFPDLHSELNLSSLELGDSALYFCASSPARAGTEAFFGQGTRLTVV.

The CDR3: CAGHLRGSSGGYTF. In nucleotides, the CDR3 is TGTGCCGGCCATCTAAGGGGGAGTTCTGGTGGCTACACCTTC. The chain combines TRBV2 with TRBJ1-2; D may be TRBD1 (6 bases). Germline V lookup: CDR1 SNHLY, CDR2 FYNNEI. Trimming pared 11 bases from V and 7 bases from J, leaving 23 bases between. The CDR3 has 14 amino acids.

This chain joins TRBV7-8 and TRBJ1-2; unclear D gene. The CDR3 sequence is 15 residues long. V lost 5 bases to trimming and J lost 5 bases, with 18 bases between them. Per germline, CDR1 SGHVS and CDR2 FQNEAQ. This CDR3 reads CASSPAGPNLYGYTF. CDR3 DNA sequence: TGTGCCAGCAGCCCTGCGGGCCCTAACCTTTATGGCTACACCTTC.

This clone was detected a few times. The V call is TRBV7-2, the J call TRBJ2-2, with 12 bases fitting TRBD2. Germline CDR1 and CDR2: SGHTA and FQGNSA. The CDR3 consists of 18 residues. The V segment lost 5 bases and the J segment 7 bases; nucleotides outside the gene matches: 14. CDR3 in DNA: TGTGCCAGCAGCCTGACCCGTCTAGCGGGGGGGCGGGGCGGGGAGCTGTTTTTT. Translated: CASSLTRLAGGRGGELFF. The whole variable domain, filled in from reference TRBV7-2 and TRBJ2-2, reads GAGVSQSPSNKVTEKGKDVELRCDPISGHTALYWYRQSLGQGLEFLIYFQGNSAPDKSGLPSDRFSAERTGGSVSTLTIQRTQQEDSAVYLCASSLTRLAGGRGGELFFGEGSRLTVL.

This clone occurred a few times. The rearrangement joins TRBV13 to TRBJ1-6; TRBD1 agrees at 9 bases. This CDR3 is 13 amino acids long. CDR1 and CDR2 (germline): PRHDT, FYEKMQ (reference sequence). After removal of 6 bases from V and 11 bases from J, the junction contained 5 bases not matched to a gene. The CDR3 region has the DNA TGTGCCAGCAGTGAAGACAGGGGGGCACCCCTCCACTTT. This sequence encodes CASSEDRGAPLHF.

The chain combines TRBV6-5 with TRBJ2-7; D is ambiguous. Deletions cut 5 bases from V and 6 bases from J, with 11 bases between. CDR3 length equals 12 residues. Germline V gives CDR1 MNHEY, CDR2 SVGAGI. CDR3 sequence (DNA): TGTGCCAGCAGTACCCCACCTAGCGAGCAGTACTTC. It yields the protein CASSTPPSEQYF.

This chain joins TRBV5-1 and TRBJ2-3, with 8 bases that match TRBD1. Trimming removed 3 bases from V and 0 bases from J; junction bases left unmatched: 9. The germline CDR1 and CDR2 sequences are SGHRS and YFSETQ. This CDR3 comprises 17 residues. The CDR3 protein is CASSSPQTGGSTDTQYF. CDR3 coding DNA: TGCGCCAGCAGCTCTCCCCAAACAGGGGGTAGCACAGATACGCAGTATTTT.

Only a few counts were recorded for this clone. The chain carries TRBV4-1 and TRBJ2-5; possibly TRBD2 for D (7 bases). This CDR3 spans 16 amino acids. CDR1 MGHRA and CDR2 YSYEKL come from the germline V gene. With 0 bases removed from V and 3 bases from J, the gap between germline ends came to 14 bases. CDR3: CASSQEGGGLKETQYF. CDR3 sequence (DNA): TGCGCCAGCAGCCAAGAAGGGGGGGGGCTCAAAGAGACCCAGTACTTC.

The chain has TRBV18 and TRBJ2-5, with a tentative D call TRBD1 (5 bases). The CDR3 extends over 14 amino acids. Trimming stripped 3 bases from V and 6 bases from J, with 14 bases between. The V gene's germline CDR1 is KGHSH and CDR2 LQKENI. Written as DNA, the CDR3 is TGTGCCAGCTCACCGGGCAGGGATGCGAAGACCCAGTACTTC. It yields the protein CASSPGRDAKTQYF.

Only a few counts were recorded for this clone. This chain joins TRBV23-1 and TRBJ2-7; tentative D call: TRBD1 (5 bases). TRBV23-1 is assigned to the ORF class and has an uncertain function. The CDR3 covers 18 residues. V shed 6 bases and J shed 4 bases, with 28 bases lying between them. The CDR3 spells CASSQGPQTALYPYEQYF. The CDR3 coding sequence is TGCGCCAGCAGCCAAGGTCCCCAGACAGCACTCTACCCTTACGAGCAGTACTTC.

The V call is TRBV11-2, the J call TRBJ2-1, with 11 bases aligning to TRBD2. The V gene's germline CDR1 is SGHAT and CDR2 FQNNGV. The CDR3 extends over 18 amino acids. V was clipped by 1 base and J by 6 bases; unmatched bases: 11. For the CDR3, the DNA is TGTGCCAGCAGCTTAGGTAGCGGGGGGACTAGCGGTATCAATGAGCAGTTCTTC. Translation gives CASSLGSGGTSGINEQFF.

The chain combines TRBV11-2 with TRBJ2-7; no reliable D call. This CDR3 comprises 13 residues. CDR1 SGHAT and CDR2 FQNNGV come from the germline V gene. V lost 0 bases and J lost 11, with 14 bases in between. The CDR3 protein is CASSLEGEPFKYF. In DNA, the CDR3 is TGTGCCAGCAGCTTAGAGGGCGAACCCTTTAAGTACTTC.

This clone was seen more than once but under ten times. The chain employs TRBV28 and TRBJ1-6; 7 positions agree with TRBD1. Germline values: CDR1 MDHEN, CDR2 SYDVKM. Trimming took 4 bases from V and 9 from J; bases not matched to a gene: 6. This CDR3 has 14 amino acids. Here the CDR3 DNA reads TGTGCCAGCAGTTCTGGGGGGACAGTTTCACCCCTCCACTTT. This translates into CASSSGGTVSPLHF.